This T cell receptor (beta chain) is drawn from a study of T cell responses to AZD1222 COVID-19 vaccine. The study, taken as a whole, reports: Unmutated variant regions are reportedly the target of nearly half of TCRs that are spike-specific. There were mostly white British donors and more females than males, and clonal diversity was possibly underestimated.

Libraries were prepared by immunoSEQ multiplex PCR; TCRdb keeps only in-frame clonotypes and omits some of them. The sample yields approximately 160,000 clones, roughly 88% seen once. To note about this clone: The antigen is not known.

From germline, CDR1 is SGHRS and CDR2 YFSETQ. The CDR3 totals 14 residues. The J segment lost 4 bases and the V segment lost 4 bases, leaving 6 bases of the junction unmatched. Source: peripheral blood, taken on day 0 of MenACWY control vaccination. This chain uses TRBV5-1 with TRBJ1-2; 8 positions agree with TRBD1. The sequence derives from an adult in good health. This CDR3 reads CASSLTGAAYGYTF. The CDR3 DNA is TGCGCCAGCAGCCTGACAGGGGCTGCCTATGGCTACACCTTC.